The clone carrying this TCR beta chain was seen a single time. Sequenced by immunoSEQ multiplex PCR; TCRdb stores in-frame clones only, minus some. The profile shows fewer than 150,000 clones, approximately 90% of them singletons. The source of the sample is a study of T cell responses to AZD1222 COVID-19 vaccine. The specimen was peripheral blood, collected on day 0 of AZD1222 vaccination. This clonotype originated in an adult in good health.

CDR3 bases: TGTGCCAGCAGTCGACCGCGGACAGGATCTCCCTACGAGCAGTACTTC. Its protein product is CASSRPRTGSPYEQYF. V is TRBV6-2 or TRBV6-3 and J is TRBJ2-7; 7 bases are shared with TRBD1. The ends lost 5 bases at V and 2 bases at J; junction bases unmatched: 12. Germline-derived CDR1 and CDR2 are MNHEY and SVGEGT. The CDR3 contains 16 residues.